This T cell receptor (beta chain) was sequenced during a study of T cells expressing NK-cell markers. General observations from the study: Leadership of the CD3+CD56-NKG2C+ fraction also belonged to these clonotypes in several donors. Whether expanded NKG2C+ T cell clones recognized HCMV stayed uncertain.

TCRdb reanalyzed the 5' RACE reads, giving one entry per CDR3 protein sequence and no DNA. The sample table includes 150,000 or so distinct CDR3 sequences. Worth noting for this clonotype: Its antigen remains unidentified.

The length of the CDR3 is 12 residues. The receptor was derived from a woman between 45 and 65 years old in good health. The sequencing input was blood T cells: a sorted CD56 or NKG2C T cell subset, CD4+ or CD8+ T cells, or bulk PBMC T cells (not recorded which). V usage is TRBV12-3 or TRBV12-4 and J usage is TRBJ2-1. CDR3 region: CASSLPGFEQFF.